This entry concerns a single T cell receptor beta chain. This sample was taken from a study of control samples from healthy donors and cancer patients. The CDR3 has 15 amino acids. Germline V CDR1 and CDR2: SNHLY, FYNNEI. Trimming left V 6 bases short and J 4 bases short, with 18 bases between. Profiled with immunoSEQ multiplex PCR; TCRdb holds only in-frame clones, not every one. The sample records approximately 94,000 clones, over 75% being singletons. The sequenced material came from blood. V gene TRBV2 combines with J gene TRBJ1-2, with D perhaps matching TRBD1 (6 bases). The TCR sequence derives from a woman aged 50 to 60 in good health. Here the CDR3 reads CASRPEMDSIYGYTF. CDR3 in DNA: TGTGCCAGCAGACCAGAGATGGACAGTATCTATGGCTACACCTTC.